This T cell receptor (beta chain) was sequenced for a study of cytomegalovirus exposure and HLA in healthy donors. On the study more broadly: Earlier results showed 120 million or so unique TCR beta sequences derived from 150 million to 200 million T cells.

Primers: 60 Vbeta forward and 13 Jbeta reverse. The method was immunoSEQ multiplex PCR; TCRdb's version includes in-frame clones alone and lacks a portion of them. The sample carries 150,000 to 200,000 clones, about 80% recorded once. Sequenced sample: PBMCs. This TCR was sampled from a woman aged 45-65 years in good health and CMV-seropositive.

In DNA form, the CDR3 reads TGTGCCAGCAGTCAAAGGACAGGGAGGAAGACCCAGTACTTC. Residues: CASSQRTGRKTQYF. The genes are TRBV5-8 and TRBJ2-5, with 8 bases aligning to TRBD1. The CDR3 is 14 residues long. Germline CDR1 reads SGHTS; CDR2 reads YDEGEE. The ends lost 5 bases at V and 6 bases at J; junction bases unmatched: 9.